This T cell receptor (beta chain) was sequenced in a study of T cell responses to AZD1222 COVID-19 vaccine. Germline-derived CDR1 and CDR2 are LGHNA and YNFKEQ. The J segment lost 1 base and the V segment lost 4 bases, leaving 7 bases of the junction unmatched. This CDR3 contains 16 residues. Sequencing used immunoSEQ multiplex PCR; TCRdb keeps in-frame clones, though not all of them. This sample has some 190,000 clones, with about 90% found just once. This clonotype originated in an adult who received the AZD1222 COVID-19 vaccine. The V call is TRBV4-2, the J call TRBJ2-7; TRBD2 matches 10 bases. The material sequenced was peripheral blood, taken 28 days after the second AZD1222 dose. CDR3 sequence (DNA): TGTGCCAGCAGCCGCGACCTAGCGGGAGCGTCCTACGAGCAGTACTTC. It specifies CASSRDLAGASYEQYF.